This T cell receptor beta chain derives from a study of blood T cell repertoires in COVID-19. Overall study context: The United States, Italy and Spain provided the acute and convalescent COVID-19 samples. Sample material is recorded as cDNA or gDNA derived from T cells, B-cell-depleted T cells, or PBMCs.

This clone was detected once. The germline gives CDR1 SNHLY, CDR2 FYNNEI. This CDR3 contains 15 residues. J lost 9 bases, V lost 7 bases, and 15 bases had no gene match. The repertoire was sequenced with immunoSEQ multiplex PCR; TCRdb's copy has only in-frame clones and lacks some. Of 220,000 or so clones in the sample, approximately 81% are singletons; the top ten hold approximately 5%. This clonotype was obtained from a woman aged 55-69 years who had recovered from COVID-19. The specimen sequenced was peripheral blood. The chain links TRBV2 to TRBJ2-5; 9 nucleotides line up with TRBD2. The CDR3 sequence: CASTLRGGGRGAQYF. The DNA for the CDR3 is TGTGCCAGCACTCTCCGCGGGGGGGGCCGCGGCGCCCAGTACTTC.